A selection of T cell receptor beta chains follows, all from one sample in a study of blood T cell repertoires in COVID-19. Repertoires were generated with immunoSEQ multiplex PCR, while TCRdb's copy carries only in-frame clones and drops some. The repertoire holds around 180,000 clones, with about 81% as singletons. The source material was peripheral blood. The source of these receptors is a woman older than 75 with COVID-19, enrolled during active disease. Each CDR3 is given with its conserved first and last residue.

J: TRBJ2-1; V: TRBV19; CDR3: CASENRGSNEQFF
J: TRBJ2-1; V: TRBV5-1; CDR3: CASSPVGSSYNEQFF
J: TRBJ2-3; V: TRBV5-4; CDR3: CASSSGLAGQADTQYF
J: TRBJ1-5; V: TRBV5-6; CDR3: CASSLATGVSNQPQHF
J: TRBJ2-3; V: TRBV11-2; CDR3: CASSYTGGGMTQYF
J: TRBJ1-3; V: TRBV30; CDR3: CAWSVPGVYTIYF
J: TRBJ2-1; V: TRBV10-3; CDR3: CAISPPGLAGYNEQFF
J: TRBJ2-3; V: TRBV2; CDR3: CASSDGLATDTQYF
J: TRBJ2-2; V: TRBV19; CDR3: CASRLAGGPPGELFF
J: TRBJ2-2; V: TRBV30; CDR3: CAGREFYTGELFF
J: TRBJ2-1; V: TRBV2; CDR3: CASSWTSSSYNEQFF
J: TRBJ1-6; V: TRBV2; CDR3: CASSQQGERGSPLHF
J: TRBJ2-1; V: TRBV19; CDR3: CASSIPEVLAGGIRNEQFF
J: TRBJ2-3; V: TRBV28; CDR3: CASSSSDTQYF
J: TRBJ2-2; V: TRBV7-3; CDR3: CASSPIAGANTGELFF
J: TRBJ1-1; V: TRBV27; CDR3: CASKLRGQLNTEAFF
J: TRBJ1-1; V: TRBV3-1/TRBV3-2; CDR3: CASSQVTGSTEAFF
J: TRBJ1-1; V: TRBV9; CDR3: CASSPAGGGLAFF
J: TRBJ2-7; V: TRBV28; CDR3: CASSSGTSAYEQYF
J: TRBJ2-3; V: TRBV2; CDR3: CASYSSGRRADTQYF
J: TRBJ2-2; V: TRBV5-1; CDR3: CASRGSYRTGELFF
J: TRBJ2-3; V: TRBV5-6; CDR3: CASSFLTSGAQYF
J: TRBJ2-3; V: TRBV24-1; CDR3: CATKDSYTDTQYF
J: TRBJ2-7; V: TRBV2; CDR3: CASSSGPYEQYF
J: TRBJ1-2; V: TRBV19; CDR3: CASSSQGAYGYTF
J: TRBJ2-7; V: TRBV30; CDR3: CAWSPGGYEQYF
J: TRBJ2-3; V: TRBV11-3; CDR3: CASSLRRGGALFTDTQYF
J: TRBJ1-1; V: TRBV5-5; CDR3: CANHQGQLLNTEAFF
J: TRBJ2-3; V: TRBV5-1; CDR3: CASSLDYSTDTQYF
J: TRBJ2-2; V: TRBV2; CDR3: CASVRGGDGELFF
J: TRBJ2-7; V: TRBV29-1; CDR3: CSVAGLAGDSGSYEQYF
J: TRBJ1-1; V: TRBV19; CDR3: CASNRGTGGFGEAFF
J: TRBJ1-4; V: TRBV4-2; CDR3: CASSPSTGVYEKLFF
J: TRBJ2-1; V: TRBV15; CDR3: CATSSWDRVAYNEQFF